The rows below give T cell receptor beta chains drawn from one sample of a study of blood T cell repertoires in COVID-19. Sequencing used immunoSEQ multiplex PCR; TCRdb keeps in-frame clones, though not all of them. The sample consists of some 180,000 clones, around 82% of them appearing once. Sequencing was performed on peripheral blood. The receptor set was obtained from a woman in her 70s who had recovered from COVID-19. Each CDR3 is given with its conserved first and last residue. D genes are given only for firm matches. For some rows the clone size is stated as once, few or many, or as a class when expanded; others skip it.

>.|.|TRBJ2-2|TRBV7-3
CASSPPVTGELFF
TGTGCCAGCAGCCCCCCTGTCACCGGGGAGCTGTTTTTT
>TRBD2|.|TRBJ2-7|TRBV28
CASSPGGVYEQYF
TGTGCCAGCAGTCCCGGGGGGGTCTACGAGCAGTACTTC
>.|.|TRBJ2-7|TRBV15
CATSRAGSTYEQYF
TGTGCCACCAGCAGAGCAGGTTCCACCTACGAGCAGTACTTC
>TRBD1|once|TRBJ2-5|TRBV9
CASSQTGAGETQYF
TGTGCCAGCAGCCAGACAGGGGCTGGGGAGACCCAGTACTTC
>.|.|TRBJ2-7|TRBV12-3/TRBV12-4
CASGEGSEQYF
TGTGCCAGCGGAGAAGGATCCGAGCAGTACTTC
>TRBD1|.|TRBJ1-2|TRBV5-4
CASSWDSGTVYTF
TGTGCCAGCAGCTGGGACTCCGGGACAGTCTACACCTTC
>TRBD2|many|TRBJ2-4|TRBV2
CASHLGGSAILAKNIQYF
TGTGCCAGCCACCTGGGGGGGTCGGCTATTCTAGCCAAAAACATTCAGTACTTC
>TRBD1|.|TRBJ1-3|TRBV14
CASSHTGEGNTIYF
TGTGCCAGCAGCCATACAGGGGAAGGAAACACCATATATTTT
>.|.|TRBJ1-4|TRBV5-1
CASSLVGPNEKLFF
TGCGCCAGCAGCTTGGTGGGCCCTAATGAAAAACTGTTTTTT
>TRBD1|.|TRBJ1-2|TRBV7-3
CASSPNRGYGYTF
TGTGCCAGCAGCCCGAACAGGGGCTATGGCTACACCTTC
>.|.|TRBJ1-2|TRBV30
CAFRLGGYGYTF
TGTGCCTTCCGACTGGGGGGCTATGGCTACACCTTC
>.|.|TRBJ1-6|TRBV7-9
CASSLIGAPNSPLHF
TGTGCCAGCAGCTTAATCGGAGCCCCTAATTCACCCCTCCACTTT
>.|.|TRBJ2-3|TRBV5-1
CASSFGSLVADTQYF
TGCGCCAGCAGCTTTGGCTCCTTGGTGGCAGATACGCAGTATTTT
>.|.|TRBJ1-1|TRBV5-5
CASSFGQGTEAFF
TGTGCCAGCAGCTTTGGGCAGGGGACTGAAGCTTTCTTT
>.|.|TRBJ2-1|TRBV9
CASSPVGSGSSYNEQFF
TGTGCCAGCAGCCCCGTGGGTAGCGGCAGCTCCTACAATGAGCAGTTCTTC
>TRBD1|.|TRBJ1-2|TRBV12-3/TRBV12-4
CASGRTGSWGYTF
TGTGCCAGCGGGAGGACAGGCTCCTGGGGCTACACCTTC
>TRBD1|.|TRBJ1-2|TRBV5-1
CASSSVDRVGGYTF
TGCGCCAGCAGCTCAGTAGACAGGGTTGGTGGCTACACCTTC
>.|.|TRBJ1-1|TRBV19
CASSVTLQGNTEAFF
TGTGCCAGTAGTGTCACACTCCAGGGGAACACTGAAGCTTTCTTT
>TRBD1|.|TRBJ1-2|TRBV10-3
CAISEGQGSWSGYTF
TGTGCCATCAGTGAGGGACAGGGATCCTGGAGTGGCTACACCTTC
>TRBD1|.|TRBJ1-1|TRBV5-1
CASSTGQGANTEAFF
TGCGCCAGCAGCACCGGACAGGGTGCGAACACTGAAGCTTTCTTT
>.|.|TRBJ1-3|TRBV27
CATRGVGNTIYF
TGTGCCACCCGGGGTGTGGGAAACACCATATATTTT
>.|once|TRBJ1-1|TRBV6-5
CASRAVADTEAFF
TGTGCCAGCAGAGCGGTAGCGGACACTGAAGCTTTCTTT
>TRBD1|.|TRBJ1-2|TRBV27
CASSRQGQKSNYGYTF
TGTGCCAGCAGTCGACAGGGGCAAAAATCTAACTATGGCTACACCTTC
>TRBD1|.|TRBJ1-1|TRBV19
CASSGQGNTEAFF
TGTGCCAGTAGCGGACAGGGCAACACTGAAGCTTTCTTT
>.|.|TRBJ2-5|TRBV20-1
CSASDGVGTQYF
TGCAGTGCTAGTGACGGGGTGGGGACCCAGTACTTC
>TRBD1|.|TRBJ2-1|TRBV2
CASSSPDRGPRNEQFF
TGTGCCAGCAGTTCCCCTGACAGGGGACCTCGAAATGAGCAGTTCTTC